This entry features one T cell receptor (beta chain) sequence. These data originate in a study of blood T cell repertoires in COVID-19. Study overall: Samples taken during acute and convalescent COVID-19 were collected in the United States, Italy and Spain.

The germline gives CDR1 LNHDA, CDR2 SQIVND (reference sequence). This CDR3 is built from 16 residues. Trimming took 3 bases from V and 2 from J; bases not matched to a gene: 7. In the source study's methods: Amplification from reference gene primers served as the basis for estimated nucleated cell counts. TCRdb's table, derived via immunoSEQ multiplex PCR, lists solely in-frame clones and lacks some. V, J and clone size are those of that table, while D and trimming were read from the DNA. This sample has some 190,000 clones, with around 76% found just once. This clonotype was obtained from a woman in her 50s with active or convalescent COVID-19. Sequenced material: peripheral blood. This chain joins TRBV19 and TRBJ1-5, with 7 bases that match TRBD1. Here the CDR3 reads CASSIRQGGGNQPQHF. The CDR3 DNA reads as TGTGCCAGTAGTATTAGACAGGGCGGTGGCAATCAGCCCCAGCATTTT.